This entry features one TCR beta chain sequence. What this receptor recognizes is not known. One base away there is no much larger clone; base qualities are not given. The intended sense of this specimen's treatment or condition label: 15 to 20 received Ad26.COV2.S at low or high dose, single or two shots; about five received placebo; per-sample allocation not given. Repertoires of vaccine and placebo recipients were sequenced from samples taken on day 63 after the first injection. In Cohort 1b, about 25 adults aged 18-55 years were enrolled at a single site in Boston, USA, between 29 July and 7 August 2020. As a vaccine, Ad26.COV2.S was a replication-incompetent adenovirus type 26 vector that expressed a prefusion-stabilized SARS-CoV-2 spike protein derived from the original Wuhan strain. Counted from cysteine to phenylalanine, this CDR3 has 15 amino acids. Only CDR3 DNA is held: 45 bases, read in frame from base 1. CDR1 and CDR2 were assigned from the germline V gene as LGHNA and YSLEER. V is reduced by 0 bases and J by 5 bases, leaving a spacing of 10 bases between them.

This record comes from a study of Ad26.COV2.S vaccination and SARS-CoV-2 variants (dated by TCRdb to about 2021). Regarding the study in general: Vaccine-arm donors were drawn from COV1001, a multicentre, randomized, double-blind, placebo-controlled phase I-IIa trial of Ad26.COV2.S in healthy adults. Ad26.COV2.S was administered intramuscularly at a dose of 5x10^10 or 1x10^11 viral particles, either as one shot or as two shots given 56 days apart. TCRbeta repertoire sequencing served as the tool for gauging how specific and how broad the SARS-CoV-2-reactive T cell receptors were following Ad26.COV2.S vaccination. The TCR-sequenced set comprised about 32 samples: around 20 Ad26.COV2.S vaccine recipients, 5 placebo recipients and 8 SARS-CoV-2 convalescent individuals. Trial participants were randomized into five groups of five: low-dose or high-dose Ad26.COV2.S given once or twice, or placebo on both occasions. Throughout the experiments and outcome assessment, investigators stayed blinded to trial group allocation.

The immunoSEQ Assay was used to sequence TCRbeta CDR3 regions. After extraction, genomic DNA underwent amplification by bias-controlled multiplex PCR, followed by high-throughput sequencing. Processing in the source paper ran as follows. To quantify the absolute abundance of every unique TCRbeta CDR3 region, sequences were collapsed and filtered. T cell fraction was estimated by normalization of TCRbeta template counts to usable DNA, with usable DNA being measured through amplification of reference genes present in all nucleated cells. Repertoire TCRs were annotated as SARS-CoV-2-specific by exact matching of V gene, CDR3 amino acid sequence and J gene to a known reactive TCR set. MIRA supplied the reference SARS-CoV-2 TCR set, which was filtered for enrichment in COVID-19-positive ImmuneCODE repertoires so that public or cross-reactive TCRs were removed. Based on the MIRA antigens, annotated TCRs were further analysed at the level of specific ORF or position within ORF. Breadth was defined as the number of annotated unique rearrangements divided by the total number of unique productive rearrangements, and depth was defined as the summed frequency of the annotated unique rearrangements. TCR breadth was compared between groups using two-sided Wilcoxon rank-sum tests. TCRdb carries this immuneACCESS record with in-frame sequences only. Its versions omit some clonotypes, under half of them owing to an unresolved V gene in the studies checked, with the rest unexplained. V and J calls and clone size follow that table, whereas D and trimming were derived from the DNA. The sample table contains 510,000 or so clones; only one count was recorded for approximately 90% of them. More than 10% of the sample rests with the top ten.

The research as a whole found: After vaccination, spike-specific CD8+ and CD4+ T cell responses were reported to show substantial breadth. The study was not powered for comparison of responses between vaccine doses or regimens. The authors noted that the TCR breadth and depth analyses may have underestimated total T cell responses. Comparable non-spike TCR breadth was observed between vaccine and placebo recipients, consistent with only spike being contained in the vaccine. Spike-specific TCR breadth was higher in Ad26.COV2.S recipients than in placebo recipients (P = 0.0014).

The TCR originated in a person aged 18-60 years who received the Ad26.COV2.S COVID-19 vaccine or a placebo. The sample here was peripheral blood, taken in a trial of Ad26.COV2.S vaccine versus placebo. The chain is made from TRBV4-3 and TRBJ1-4, with the D gene uncertain. The sequenced DNA: TGCGCCAGCAGCCAAGAGGGTCGGGTGAATGAAAAACTGTTTTTT. This gives the protein CASSQEGRVNEKLFF.